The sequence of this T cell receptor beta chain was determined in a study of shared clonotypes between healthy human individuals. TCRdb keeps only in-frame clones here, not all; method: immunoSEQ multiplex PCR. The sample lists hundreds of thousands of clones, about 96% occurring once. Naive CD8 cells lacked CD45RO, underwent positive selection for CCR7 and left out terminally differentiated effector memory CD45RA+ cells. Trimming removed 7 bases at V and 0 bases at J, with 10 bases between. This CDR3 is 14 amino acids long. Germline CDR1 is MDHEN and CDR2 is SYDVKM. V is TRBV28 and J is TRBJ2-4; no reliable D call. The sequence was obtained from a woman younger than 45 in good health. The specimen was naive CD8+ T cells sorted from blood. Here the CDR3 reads CASTLAVAKNIQYF. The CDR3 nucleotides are TGTGCCAGCACCCTCGCGGTAGCCAAAAACATTCAGTACTTC.